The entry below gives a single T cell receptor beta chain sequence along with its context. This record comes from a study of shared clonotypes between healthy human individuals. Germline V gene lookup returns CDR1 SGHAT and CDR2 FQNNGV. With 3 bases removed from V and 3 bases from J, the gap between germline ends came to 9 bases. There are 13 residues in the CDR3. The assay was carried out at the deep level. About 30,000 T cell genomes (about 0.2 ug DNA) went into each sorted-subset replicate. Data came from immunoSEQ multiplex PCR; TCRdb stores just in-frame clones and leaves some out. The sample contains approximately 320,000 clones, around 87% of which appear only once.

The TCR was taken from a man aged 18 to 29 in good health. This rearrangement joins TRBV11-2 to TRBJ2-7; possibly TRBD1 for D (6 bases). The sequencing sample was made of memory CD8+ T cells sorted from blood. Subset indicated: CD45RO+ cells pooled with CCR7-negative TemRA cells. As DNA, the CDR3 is TGTGCCAGCAGCTTTGGACAGAACTACGAGCAGTACTTC. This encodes CASSFGQNYEQYF.